The entry below gives a single T cell receptor (beta chain) sequence along with its context. The sample belongs to a study of blood T cell repertoires in COVID-19. As for the study in general: Whether acute or convalescent, the COVID-19 samples came from the United States, Italy and Spain. PBMCs, B-cell-depleted T cells, or T cells provided the cDNA or gDNA that made up the material.

CDR3 length: 16 amino acids. Trimming removed 4 bases at V and 0 bases at J, with 13 bases between. Per germline, CDR1 SGHDN and CDR2 FVKESK. Assay: immunoSEQ multiplex PCR; the TCRdb copy retains only in-frame clones and omits some. The data contain about 100,000 clones, approximately 81% of them singletons. The rearrangement uses TRBV14 and TRBJ1-3; the D is unclear. This sequence originates from a man aged 60-69 years with acute or convalescent COVID-19. The sequenced sample was peripheral blood. CDR3 in amino acids: CASSRTRQSSGNTIYF. The CDR3 DNA reads TGTGCCAGCAGCCGTACCAGACAAAGCTCTGGAAACACCATATATTTT.